Here is one T cell receptor beta chain with its context. Its antigen remains unidentified. MiXCR was run by TCRdb on the RT-PCR reads, yielding one entry per CDR3 protein. The table includes 450,000 to 600,000 distinct CDR3 sequences, 16% detected once. The data derive from a study of response to subunit inactivated influenza vaccine. Study outcomes and limitations: Seasonal influenza vaccination, on each occasion, was suggested by the authors to recruit few new T cells.

This sequence was found in a man aged 50 to 75 who received an inactivated influenza vaccine. Source: CD4+ T cells sorted from PBMCs, taken around 25 months after vaccination.

The CDR3 DNA sequence: TGTGCCATCAGCGGGTTGCAAAACACTGAAGCTTTCTTT. This encodes CAISGLQNTEAFF. The V call is TRBV10-3, the J call TRBJ1-1; D is uncertain. CDR1 and CDR2 from the germline V gene are ENHRY and SYGVKD. The CDR3 has 13 residues. The V and J ends lost 6 bases and 2 bases respectively, with 10 bases between them.